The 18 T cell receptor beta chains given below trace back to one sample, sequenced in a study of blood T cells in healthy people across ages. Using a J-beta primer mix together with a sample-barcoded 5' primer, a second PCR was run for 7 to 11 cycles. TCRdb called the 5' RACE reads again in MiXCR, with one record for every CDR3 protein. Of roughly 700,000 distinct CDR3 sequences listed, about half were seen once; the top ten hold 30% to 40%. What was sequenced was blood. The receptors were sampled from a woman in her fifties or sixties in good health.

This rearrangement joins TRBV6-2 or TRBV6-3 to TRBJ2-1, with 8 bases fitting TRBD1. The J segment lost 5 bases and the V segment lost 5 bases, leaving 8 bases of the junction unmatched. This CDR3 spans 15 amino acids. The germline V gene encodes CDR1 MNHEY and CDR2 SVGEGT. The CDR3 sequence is CASSRPGTGHNEQFF. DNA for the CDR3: TGTGCCAGCAGTCGTCCCGGGACAGGTCACAATGAGCAGTTCTTC.

The CDR3 nucleotides are TGCGCCAGCAGCCAAGATCAAACAGGGGGAGATACGCAGTATTTT. Encoded protein: CASSQDQTGGDTQYF. The chain has TRBV4-3 and TRBJ2-3; 8 nucleotides agree with TRBD1. With V trimmed by 0 bases and J by 5 bases, 4 bases remained unmatched. Germline values: CDR1 LGHNA, CDR2 YSLEER. This CDR3 comprises 15 residues.

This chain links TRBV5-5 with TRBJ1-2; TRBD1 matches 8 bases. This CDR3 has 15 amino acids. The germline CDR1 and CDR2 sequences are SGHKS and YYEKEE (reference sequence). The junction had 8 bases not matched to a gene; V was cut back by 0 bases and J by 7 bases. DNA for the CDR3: TGTGCCAGCAGCTTGGCTTGGCAGGGGGCTTCTGGCTACACCTTC. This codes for CASSLAWQGASGYTF.

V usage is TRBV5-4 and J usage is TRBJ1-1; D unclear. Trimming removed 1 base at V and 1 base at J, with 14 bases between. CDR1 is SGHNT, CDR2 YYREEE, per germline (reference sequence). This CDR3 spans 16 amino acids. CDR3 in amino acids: CASSLSRLSGNTEAFF. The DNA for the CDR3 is TGTGCCAGCAGCTTGTCCCGGCTATCCGGGAACACTGAAGCTTTCTTT.

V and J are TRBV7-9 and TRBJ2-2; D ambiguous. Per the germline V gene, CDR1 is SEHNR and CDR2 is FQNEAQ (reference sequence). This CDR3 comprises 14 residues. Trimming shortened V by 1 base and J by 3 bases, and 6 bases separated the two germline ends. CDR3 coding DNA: TGTGCCAGCAGCTTAGAAGGGCACACCGGGGAGCTGTTTTTT. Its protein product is CASSLEGHTGELFF.

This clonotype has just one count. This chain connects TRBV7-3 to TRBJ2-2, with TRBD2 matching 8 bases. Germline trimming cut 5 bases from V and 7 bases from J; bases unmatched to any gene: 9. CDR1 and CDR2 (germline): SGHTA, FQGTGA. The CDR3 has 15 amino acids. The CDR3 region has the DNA TGTGCCAGCAGCCCCCCGGGAGGGGAATTCGGGGAGCTGTTTTTT. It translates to CASSPPGGEFGELFF. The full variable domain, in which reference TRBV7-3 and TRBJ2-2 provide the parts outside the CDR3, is GAGVSQTPSNKVTEKGKYVELRCDPISGHTALYWYRQSLGQGPEFLIYFQGTGAADDSGLPNDRFFAVRPEGSVSTLKIQRTERGDSAVYLCASSPPGGEFGELFFGEGSRLTVL.

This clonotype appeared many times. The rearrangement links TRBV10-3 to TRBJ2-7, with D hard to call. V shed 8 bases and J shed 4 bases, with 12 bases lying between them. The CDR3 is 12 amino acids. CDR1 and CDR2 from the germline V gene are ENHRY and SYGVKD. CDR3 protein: CAIGNRSYEQYF. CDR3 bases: TGTGCCATCGGTAACCGATCTTACGAGCAGTACTTC.

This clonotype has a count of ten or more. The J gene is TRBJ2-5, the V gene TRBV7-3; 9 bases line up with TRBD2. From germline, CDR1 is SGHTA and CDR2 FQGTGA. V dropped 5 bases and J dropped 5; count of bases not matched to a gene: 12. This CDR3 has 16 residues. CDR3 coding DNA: TGTGCCAGCAGCAAAACCGGGACTAGCCTTCGGGAGACCCAGTACTTC. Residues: CASSKTGTSLRETQYF.

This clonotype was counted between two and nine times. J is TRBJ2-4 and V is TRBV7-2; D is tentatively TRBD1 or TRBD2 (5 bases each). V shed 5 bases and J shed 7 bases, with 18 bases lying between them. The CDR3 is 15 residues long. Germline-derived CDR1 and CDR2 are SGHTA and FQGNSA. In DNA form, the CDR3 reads TGTGCCAGCAGCCCAAGGGGACCCCAGGCCAACATTCAGTACTTC. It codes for CASSPRGPQANIQYF.

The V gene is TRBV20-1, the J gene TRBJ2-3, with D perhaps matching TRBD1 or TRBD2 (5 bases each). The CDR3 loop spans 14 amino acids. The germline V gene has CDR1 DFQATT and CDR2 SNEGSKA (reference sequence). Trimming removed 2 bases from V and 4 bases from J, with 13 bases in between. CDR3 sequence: CSARRGPSPDTQYF. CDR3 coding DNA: TGCAGTGCTAGAAGGGGACCGAGCCCAGATACGCAGTATTTT.

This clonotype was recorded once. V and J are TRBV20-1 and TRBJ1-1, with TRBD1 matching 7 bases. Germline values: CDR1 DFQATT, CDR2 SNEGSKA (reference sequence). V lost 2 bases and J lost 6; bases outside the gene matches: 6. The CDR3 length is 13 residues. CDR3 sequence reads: CSARRQGPAEAFF. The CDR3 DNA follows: TGCAGTGCTAGAAGACAGGGCCCCGCTGAAGCTTTCTTT.

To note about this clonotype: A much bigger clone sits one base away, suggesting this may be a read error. CDR3 protein: CSVGRVGGEQYF. The DNA for the CDR3 is TGCAGCGTTGGGAGGGTCGGAGGTGAGCAGTACTTC. The J gene is TRBJ2-5, the V gene TRBV29-1; possibly TRBD2 for D (6 bases). The CDR3 runs to 12 residues. V shed 4 bases and J shed 11 bases, with 17 bases lying between them. Germline loops: CDR1 SQVTM, CDR2 ANQGSEA.

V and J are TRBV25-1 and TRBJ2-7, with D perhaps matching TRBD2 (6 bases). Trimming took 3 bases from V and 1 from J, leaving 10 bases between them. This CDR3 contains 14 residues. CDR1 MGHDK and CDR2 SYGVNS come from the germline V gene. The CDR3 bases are TGTGCCAGCAGTGACGACGGGAGATCCTACGAGCAGTACTTC. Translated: CASSDDGRSYEQYF.

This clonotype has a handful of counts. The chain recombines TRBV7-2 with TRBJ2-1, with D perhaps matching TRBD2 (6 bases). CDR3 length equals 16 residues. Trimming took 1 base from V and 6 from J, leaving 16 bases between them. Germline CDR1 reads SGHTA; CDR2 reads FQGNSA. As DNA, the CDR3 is TGTGCCAGCAGCTTAGGGGGACCAGTGGGGGGCAATGAGCAGTTCTTC. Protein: CASSLGGPVGGNEQFF.

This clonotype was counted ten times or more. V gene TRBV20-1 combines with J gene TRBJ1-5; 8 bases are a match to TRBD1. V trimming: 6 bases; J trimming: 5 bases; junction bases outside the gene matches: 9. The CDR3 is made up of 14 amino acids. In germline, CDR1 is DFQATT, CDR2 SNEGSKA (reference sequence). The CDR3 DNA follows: TGCAGTGCGGAGACAGGGGAAGTGGATCAGCCCCAGCATTTT. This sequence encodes CSAETGEVDQPQHF.

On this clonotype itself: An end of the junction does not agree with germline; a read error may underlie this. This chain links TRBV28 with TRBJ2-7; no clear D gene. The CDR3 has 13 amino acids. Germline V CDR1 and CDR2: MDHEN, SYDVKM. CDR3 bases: TGTGCCAACAGTCAAAACCCCTCCTACGAGCAGTACTTC. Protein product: CANSQNPSYEQYF.

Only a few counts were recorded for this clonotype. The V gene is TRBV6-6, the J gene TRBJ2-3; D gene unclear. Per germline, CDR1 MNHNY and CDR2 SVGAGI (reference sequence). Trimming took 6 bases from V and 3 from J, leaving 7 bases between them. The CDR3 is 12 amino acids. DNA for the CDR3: TGTGCCAGCAGGGAAGGGACAGATACGCAGTATTTT. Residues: CASREGTDTQYF.

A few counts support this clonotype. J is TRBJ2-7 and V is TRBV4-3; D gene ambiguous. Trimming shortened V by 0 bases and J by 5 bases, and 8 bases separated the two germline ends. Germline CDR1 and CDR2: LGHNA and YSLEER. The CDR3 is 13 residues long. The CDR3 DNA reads TGCGCCAGCAGCCAAGATACTGAGAACGAGCAGTACTTC. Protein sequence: CASSQDTENEQYF.